This TCR beta chain derives from a study of PD-1 blockade in mismatch repair-deficient tumors. Whole-study context: Patients had some twelve mismatch repair-deficient cancer types, all previously treated and progressing. Study outcomes and limitations: Rapid post-treatment expansion, then contraction, generally preceding radiologic response, marked tumor-resident clones.

All patients were mismatch repair deficient, assessed by either PCR or immunohistochemistry. The TCR-sequenced patients were a few responders to pembrolizumab. Note on this clone: What it binds is not known.

Sequencing used immunoSEQ multiplex PCR; TCRdb keeps in-frame clones, though not all of them. The repertoire holds about 60,000 clones, about nine tenths seen once, with around 13% in the top ten. Germline V gene lookup returns CDR1 MDHEN and CDR2 SYDVKM. The V segment lost 7 bases and the J segment 2 bases; nucleotides outside the gene matches: 8. The length of the CDR3 is 15 residues. The TCR sequence derives from an adult with mismatch repair-deficient cancer. V and J are TRBV28 and TRBJ2-4, with 7 positions matching TRBD1. The starting material was peripheral blood, obtained 52 weeks after starting pembrolizumab. The CDR3 loop reads CASIRGSGSKNIQYF. The CDR3 nucleotides read TGTGCCAGCATCAGGGGGTCCGGCTCCAAAAACATTCAGTACTTC.